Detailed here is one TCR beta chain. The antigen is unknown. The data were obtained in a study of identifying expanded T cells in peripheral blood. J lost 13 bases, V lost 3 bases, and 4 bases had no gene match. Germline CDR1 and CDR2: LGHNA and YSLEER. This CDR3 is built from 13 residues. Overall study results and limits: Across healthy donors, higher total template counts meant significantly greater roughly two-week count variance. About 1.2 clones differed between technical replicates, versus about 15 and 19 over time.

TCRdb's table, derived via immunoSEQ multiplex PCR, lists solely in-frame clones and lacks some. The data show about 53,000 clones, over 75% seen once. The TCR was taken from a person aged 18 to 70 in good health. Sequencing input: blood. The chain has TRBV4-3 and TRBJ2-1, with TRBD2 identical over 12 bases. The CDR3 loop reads CASSQETSGRQFF. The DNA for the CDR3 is TGCGCCAGCAGCCAGGAGACTAGCGGGAGACAGTTCTTC.